The present T cell receptor (beta chain) was sequenced within a study of PD-1 blockade in classical Hodgkin lymphoma. Study background: Patients received nivolumab 3 mg/kg intravenously every 2 weeks. Overall study findings and caveats: Nivolumab initiation under 1 year post-ASCT meant exclusion. Researchers reported that CD4+ TCR diversity, though not CD8+, rose significantly by C4D1.

Repertoires were generated with immunoSEQ multiplex PCR, while TCRdb's copy carries only in-frame clones and drops some. There are 80,000 to 100,000 clones in the sample; approximately 80% occur only once, and 15% to 20% lies in the top ten. The V gene lost 2 bases and the J gene lost 2 bases, with 8 bases spanning the gap. Germline V lookup: CDR1 SGHRS, CDR2 YFSETQ. This CDR3 has 13 residues. For this clone: The antigen is undetermined.

All patients relapsed after autologous stem cell transplantation, and brentuximab vedotin exposure varied. Source: peripheral blood mononuclear cells (PBMCs), taken before the second cycle of nivolumab. The sequence came from a human donor with classical Hodgkin lymphoma. V gene TRBV5-1 combines with J gene TRBJ2-7, with a tentative D call TRBD2 (5 bases). The CDR3 DNA is TGCGCCAGCAGCTTCCAGCGGACCTACGAGCAGTACTTC. It codes for CASSFQRTYEQYF.